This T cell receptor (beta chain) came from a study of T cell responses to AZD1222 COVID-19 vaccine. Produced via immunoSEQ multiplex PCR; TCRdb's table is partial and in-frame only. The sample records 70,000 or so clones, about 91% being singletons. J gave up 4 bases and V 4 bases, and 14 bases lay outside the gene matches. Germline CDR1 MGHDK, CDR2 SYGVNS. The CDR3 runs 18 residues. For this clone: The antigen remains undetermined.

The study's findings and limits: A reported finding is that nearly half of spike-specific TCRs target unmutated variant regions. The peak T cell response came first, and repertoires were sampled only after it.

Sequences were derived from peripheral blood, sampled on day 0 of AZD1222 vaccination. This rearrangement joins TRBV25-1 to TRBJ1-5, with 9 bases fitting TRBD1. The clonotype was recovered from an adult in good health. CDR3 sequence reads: CASSGGGVRDRANQPQHF. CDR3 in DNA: TGTGCCAGCAGTGGGGGTGGGGTTCGGGACAGGGCTAATCAGCCCCAGCATTTT.